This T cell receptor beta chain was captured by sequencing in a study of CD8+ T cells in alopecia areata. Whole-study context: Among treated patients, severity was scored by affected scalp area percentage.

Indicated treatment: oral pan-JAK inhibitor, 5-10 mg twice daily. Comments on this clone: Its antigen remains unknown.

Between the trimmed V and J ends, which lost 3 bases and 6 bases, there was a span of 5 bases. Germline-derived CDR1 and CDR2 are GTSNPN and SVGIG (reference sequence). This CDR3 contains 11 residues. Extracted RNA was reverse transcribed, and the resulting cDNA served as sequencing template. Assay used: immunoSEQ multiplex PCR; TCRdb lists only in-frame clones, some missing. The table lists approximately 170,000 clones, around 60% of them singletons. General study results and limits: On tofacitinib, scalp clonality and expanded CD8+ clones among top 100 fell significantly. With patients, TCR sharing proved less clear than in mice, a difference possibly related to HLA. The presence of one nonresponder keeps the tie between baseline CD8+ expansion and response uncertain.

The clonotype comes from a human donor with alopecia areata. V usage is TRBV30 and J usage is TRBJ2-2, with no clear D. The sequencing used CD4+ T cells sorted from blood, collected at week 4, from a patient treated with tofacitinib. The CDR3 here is CAWSRAGELFF. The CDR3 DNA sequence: TGTGCCTGGAGCCGGGCCGGGGAGCTGTTTTTT.